This TCR beta chain emerged from a study of blood T cell repertoires in COVID-19. About the research overall: Samples taken during acute and convalescent COVID-19 were collected in the United States, Italy and Spain. Nucleic acid was either cDNA or gDNA, and it came from T cells, B-cell-depleted T cells, or PBMCs.

This CDR3 has 14 residues. J was trimmed by 5 bases and V by 1 base; bases with no gene match: 4. Germline values: CDR1 MNHEY, CDR2 SMNVEV (reference sequence). This clone came up a few times. Study processing details: Amplification of reference gene primers provided the estimated nucleated cell counts. The data were produced by immunoSEQ multiplex PCR, yet TCRdb's version contains in-frame clones alone and is incomplete. That table is the source of V, J and clone size, and D and trimming were worked out from the DNA. The sample holds 57,000 or so clones, around four fifths seen once. The rearrangement uses TRBV27 and TRBJ2-5; 7 positions match TRBD1. This clonotype was sampled from an older man with acute or convalescent COVID-19. Sequencing input: peripheral blood. CDR3 loop: CASSLWDRLETQYF. CDR3 DNA: TGTGCCAGCAGTTTATGGGACAGATTGGAGACCCAGTACTTC.